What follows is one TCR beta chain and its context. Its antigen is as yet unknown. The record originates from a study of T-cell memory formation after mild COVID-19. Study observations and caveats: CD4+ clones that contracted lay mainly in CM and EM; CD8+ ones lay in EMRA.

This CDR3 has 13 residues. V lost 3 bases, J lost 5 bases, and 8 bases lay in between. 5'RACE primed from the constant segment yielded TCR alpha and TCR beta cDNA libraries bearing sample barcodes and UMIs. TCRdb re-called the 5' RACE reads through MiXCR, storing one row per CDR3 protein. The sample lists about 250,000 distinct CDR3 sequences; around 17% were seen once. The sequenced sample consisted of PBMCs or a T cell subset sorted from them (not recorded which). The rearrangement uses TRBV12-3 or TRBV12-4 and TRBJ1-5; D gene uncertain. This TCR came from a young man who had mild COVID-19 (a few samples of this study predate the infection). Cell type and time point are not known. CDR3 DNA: TGTGCCAGCAGTTTCACCGGGGATCAGCCCCAGCATTTT. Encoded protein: CASSFTGDQPQHF.